This T cell receptor (beta chain) was documented in a study of blood T cell repertoires in COVID-19. The CDR3 covers 13 residues. V lost 8 bases, J lost 3 bases, and 5 bases stayed unmatched. Looked up from germline, CDR1 is MNHEY and CDR2 is SVGAGI. Produced via immunoSEQ multiplex PCR; TCRdb's table is partial and in-frame only. Of approximately 80,000 clones detected, roughly 91% appear once; the ten largest clones hold roughly 1%. The clonotype was recovered from a woman between 50 and 59 years old in a cohort sampled during active COVID-19. Sequences were obtained from peripheral blood. V usage is TRBV6-5 and J usage is TRBJ2-7; 9 nucleotides match TRBD1. DNA for the CDR3: TGTGCCAGCGGGGACAGGGAGCTCTACGAGCAGTACTTC. It specifies CASGDRELYEQYF.